Following are 20 T cell receptor beta chains from one sample sequenced in a study of blood T cells in healthy people across ages. A second PCR, run for roughly 7 to 12 cycles, used a sample-barcoded 5' primer plus a J-beta primer mix. A single record per CDR3 protein comes from TCRdb applying MiXCR to the 5' RACE reads. The table records about 840,000 distinct CDR3 sequences, approximately 32% of them present only once. Separately, the same data were catalogued under a study of T cells of mothers and their children.

The source material was blood. The receptor set was obtained from a woman aged 40-49 years in good health.

This clonotype was observed at least ten times. In DNA form, the CDR3 reads TGTGCCAGCAGTTTACAGGGAATCAATGGCTACACCTTC. This encodes CASSLQGINGYTF. V is TRBV9 and J is TRBJ1-2, with D perhaps matching TRBD1 (6 bases). The germline gives CDR1 SGDLS, CDR2 YYNGEE. V lost 5 bases and J lost 6, with 14 bases in between. The CDR3 spans 13 residues.

Comment on this clonotype: With a much larger clone just one base away, this may be a read error. This chain joins TRBV24-1 and TRBJ2-1; D may be TRBD1 or TRBD2 (5 bases each). The CDR3 is 15 residues long. Germline lookup yields CDR1 KGHDR and CDR2 SFDVKD. The CDR3 bases are TGTGTCACCAGTGATTTGAGGGACCCTTACAATGAGCAGTTCTTC. The encoded protein is CVTSDLRDPYNEQFF.

Worth noting for this clonotype: This may arise from a read error, as a much more abundant clone is one base away. The chain is built from TRBV28 and TRBJ1-5, with D possibly TRBD1 on 5 matching bases. Germline V gene data show CDR1 as MDHEN and CDR2 as SYDVKM. V lost 11 bases, J lost 7 bases, and 15 bases lay in between. This CDR3 has 12 amino acids. The CDR3 sequence is CAGRWGTQPQHF. CDR3 coding DNA: TGTGCCGGCCGGTGGGGGACGCAGCCCCAGCATTTT.

The CDR3 nucleotides are TGTGCCAGCAGTGAATCGTCCCCCGAGCAGTACTTC. This sequence encodes CASSESSPEQYF. The chain joins TRBV25-1 to TRBJ2-7; D uncertain. The CDR3 has 12 residues. Trimming took off 1 base at V and 6 bases at J, with 7 bases between the two ends. Germline CDR1 reads MGHDK; CDR2 reads SYGVNS.

J is TRBJ2-1 and V is TRBV7-2; the D gene is possibly TRBD1 (6 bases). The CDR3 spans 15 residues. Per the germline V gene, CDR1 is SGHTA and CDR2 is FQGNSA. Trimming took 6 bases from V and 2 from J, leaving 14 bases between them. Here the CDR3 reads CASRPVQGTYNEQFF. CDR3 nucleotides: TGTGCCAGCAGGCCGGTACAGGGAACCTACAATGAGCAGTTCTTC.

Only a few counts were recorded for this clonotype. The chain uses TRBV28 and TRBJ1-1, with TRBD1 matching over 7 bases. CDR1 is MDHEN, CDR2 SYDVKM, per germline. The V segment lost 5 bases and the J segment 1 base; nucleotides outside the gene matches: 7. CDR3 length: 15 amino acids. The CDR3 region has the DNA TGTGCCAGCAGTCCTGAGGACAGGTGGAACACTGAAGCTTTCTTT. Protein product: CASSPEDRWNTEAFF.

This clonotype occurred a few times. A much bigger clone sits one base away, suggesting this may be a read error. This chain uses TRBV5-1 with TRBJ2-5; 9 bases are a match to TRBD2. The end of the DNA aligns better with TRBJ2-1, so the J call may be wrong. Germline-derived CDR1 and CDR2 are SGHRS and YFSETQ. The CDR3 totals 15 residues. The CDR3 protein is CASSRSGGAVETQFF. CDR3 in DNA: TGCGCCAGCAGCCGTAGCGGGGGAGCGGTGGAGACCCAGTTCTTC.

The V gene is TRBV19, the J gene TRBJ1-2, with a weak D call TRBD1 (5 bases). In germline, CDR1 is LNHDA, CDR2 SQIVND (reference sequence). This CDR3 has 16 amino acids. The V gene lost 4 bases and the J gene lost 8 bases, with 23 bases spanning the gap. CDR3 sequence: CASSNAGTGIWRGYTF. CDR3 coding DNA: TGTGCCAGTAGTAACGCTGGGACCGGTATCTGGAGAGGCTACACCTTC.

This clonotype was observed a few times. The gene calls are TRBV5-6 and TRBJ2-1, with TRBD1 matching 7 bases. Trimming cost V 0 bases and J 7 bases; bases outside gene matches: 13. Germline V gives CDR1 SGHDT, CDR2 YYEEEE. CDR3 length: 17 residues. CDR3 coding DNA: TGTGCCAGCAGCTTGGAATTGGGACAGCCCCTAGGAAATGAGCAGTTCTTC. The encoded protein is CASSLELGQPLGNEQFF.

This clonotype occurred a few times. CDR3 loop: CASSLQGVSQNTEAFF. The CDR3 DNA is TGTGCCAGCAGCTTGCAGGGGGTGTCCCAAAACACTGAAGCTTTCTTT. The rearrangement joins TRBV7-2 to TRBJ1-1, with 7 bases that match TRBD1. The CDR3 spans 16 residues. The J segment lost 2 bases and the V segment lost 3 bases, leaving 9 bases of the junction unmatched. Germline V CDR1 and CDR2: SGHTA, FQGNSA. Full variable domain (missing parts from reference TRBV7-2 and TRBJ1-1): GAGVSQSPSNKVTEKGKDVELRCDPISGHTALYWYRQSLGQGLEFLIYFQGNSAPDKSGLPSDRFSAERTGGSVSTLTIQRTQQEDSAVYLCASSLQGVSQNTEAFFGQGTRLTVV.

The CDR3 loop reads CSAEGQINTGELFF. As DNA, the CDR3 is TGCAGTGCTGAGGGACAGATTAACACCGGGGAGCTGTTTTTT. The genes are TRBV20-1 and TRBJ2-2; 7 nucleotides align to TRBD1. The trim removed 5 bases at V and 2 bases at J, leaving 5 bases unmatched. Per germline, CDR1 DFQATT and CDR2 SNEGSKA (reference sequence). The CDR3 is 14 amino acids.

V and J are TRBV29-1 and TRBJ2-3; TRBD2 matches 8 bases. V shed 3 bases and J 4 bases; nucleotides not matched to a gene: 6. The CDR3 runs to 14 residues. CDR1 and CDR2 from the germline V gene are SQVTM and ANQGSEA. The CDR3 DNA sequence: TGCAGCGTTGAGGGTAGCGGGGAACCAGATACGCAGTATTTT. Its protein is CSVEGSGEPDTQYF.

The chain couples TRBV12-3 or TRBV12-4 to TRBJ2-5, with a tentative D call TRBD1 (6 bases). This CDR3 contains 14 residues. V shed 6 bases and J shed 2 bases, with 13 bases lying between them. The CDR3 bases are TGTGCCAGCAGCCAGGGGCCTGTACAAGAGACCCAGTACTTC. Its translation is CASSQGPVQETQYF.

This clonotype has a count of ten or more. The J gene is TRBJ2-7, the V gene TRBV20-1, with TRBD2 identical over 9 bases. After removal of 1 base from V and 0 bases from J, the junction contained 7 bases not matched to a gene. The CDR3 sequence is 16 residues long. The germline V gene has CDR1 DFQATT and CDR2 SNEGSKA (reference sequence). CDR3 coding DNA: TGCAGTGCTAGAGTCGTCGCTAGCGGGGACTCCTACGAGCAGTACTTC. Protein: CSARVVASGDSYEQYF.

The CDR3 region is CASSGTGAIEAFF. The CDR3 DNA reads as TGTGCCAGCAGCGGGACAGGGGCCATTGAAGCTTTCTTT. This chain uses TRBV11-2 with TRBJ1-1, with 10 positions matching TRBD1. Trimming cost V 5 bases and J 7 bases; bases outside gene matches: 4. The CDR3 runs 13 residues. The germline CDR1 and CDR2 sequences are SGHAT and FQNNGV. The variable domain in full, completed from reference TRBV11-2 and TRBJ1-1, reads EAGVAQSPRYKIIEKRQSVAFWCNPISGHATLYWYQQILGQGPKLLIQFQNNGVVDDSQLPKDRFSAERLKGVDSTLKIQPAKLEDSAVYLCASSGTGAIEAFFGQGTRLTVV.

This clonotype was seen a few times. The chain uses TRBV11-2 and TRBJ1-1; D gene unclear. Germline CDR1 is SGHAT and CDR2 is FQNNGV. Trimming took 5 bases from V and 3 from J, leaving 10 bases between them. CDR3 length: 13 residues. The DNA of the CDR3 is TGTGCCAGCAGCGTGATATTAGACACTGAAGCTTTCTTT. This gives the protein CASSVILDTEAFF. The full variable domain, rest sourced from reference TRBV11-2 and TRBJ1-1, is EAGVAQSPRYKIIEKRQSVAFWCNPISGHATLYWYQQILGQGPKLLIQFQNNGVVDDSQLPKDRFSAERLKGVDSTLKIQPAKLEDSAVYLCASSVILDTEAFFGQGTRLTVV.

The chain combines TRBV10-3 with TRBJ2-7; D may be TRBD1 (5 bases). This CDR3 is built from 13 residues. Germline assignment: CDR1 ENHRY and CDR2 SYGVKD. V was pared by 4 bases and J by 3 bases, with 10 bases between. The CDR3 sequence: CAISGGLSYEQYF. The CDR3 region has the DNA TGTGCCATCAGTGGGGGCTTAAGCTACGAGCAGTACTTC.

This clonotype has ten or more counts. This CDR3 reads CASRSSAGETQYF. CDR3 bases: TGTGCCAGCAGGTCTTCCGCAGGAGAGACCCAGTACTTC. The rearrangement links TRBV7-9 to TRBJ2-5; no reliable D call. V was shortened by 6 bases and J by 4 bases, with 12 bases between the two germline ends. The CDR3 consists of 13 residues. Germline V gives CDR1 SEHNR, CDR2 FQNEAQ (reference sequence).

This clonotype showed up many times. The rearrangement links TRBV27 to TRBJ1-2, with D possibly TRBD1 on 5 matching bases. From germline, CDR1 is MNHEY and CDR2 SMNVEV (reference sequence). V lost 4 bases to trimming and J lost 2 bases, with 8 bases between them. CDR3 length: 13 amino acids. The CDR3 nucleotides are TGTGCCAGCAGTTCCCGACAGAACTATGGCTACACCTTC. Its protein is CASSSRQNYGYTF.

The rearrangement uses TRBV28 and TRBJ1-1; D might be TRBD1 (6 bases). V dropped 5 bases and J dropped 0 bases, with 16 bases sitting between them. Looked up from germline, CDR1 is MDHEN and CDR2 is SYDVKM. The CDR3 is 16 amino acids. In nucleotides, the CDR3 is TGTGCCAGCAGTACGAACAGGGTTAATTTGAACACTGAAGCTTTCTTT. It yields the protein CASSTNRVNLNTEAFF.